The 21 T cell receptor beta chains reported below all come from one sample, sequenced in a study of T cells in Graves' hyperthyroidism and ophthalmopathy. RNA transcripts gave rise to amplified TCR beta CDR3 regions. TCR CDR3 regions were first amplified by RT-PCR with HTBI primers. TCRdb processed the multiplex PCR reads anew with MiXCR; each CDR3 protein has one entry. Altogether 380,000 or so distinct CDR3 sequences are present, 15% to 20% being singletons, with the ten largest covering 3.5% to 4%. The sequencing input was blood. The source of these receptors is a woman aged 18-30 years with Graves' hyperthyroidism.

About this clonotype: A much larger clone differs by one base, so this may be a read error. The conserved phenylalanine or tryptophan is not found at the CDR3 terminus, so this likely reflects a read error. Written as DNA, the CDR3 is TGTGCCAGCAGCCCTAGCTTATTAAGCTCCTACGAGCAGTACCTC. This sequence encodes CASSPSLLSSYEQYL. The rearrangement joins TRBV7-8 to TRBJ2-7, with TRBD2 as a possible D gene (5 bases). Germline CDR1 and CDR2: SGHVS and FQNEAQ. CDR3 length: 15 amino acids. Trimming cost V 5 bases and J 0 bases, with 14 bases left between them.

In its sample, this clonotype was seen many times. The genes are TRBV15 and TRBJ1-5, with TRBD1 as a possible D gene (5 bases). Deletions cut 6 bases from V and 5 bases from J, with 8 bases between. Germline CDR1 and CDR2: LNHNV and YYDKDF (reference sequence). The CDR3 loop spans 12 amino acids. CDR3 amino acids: CATRVGDQPQHF. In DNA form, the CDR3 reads TGTGCCACCAGGGTGGGGGATCAGCCCCAGCATTTT.

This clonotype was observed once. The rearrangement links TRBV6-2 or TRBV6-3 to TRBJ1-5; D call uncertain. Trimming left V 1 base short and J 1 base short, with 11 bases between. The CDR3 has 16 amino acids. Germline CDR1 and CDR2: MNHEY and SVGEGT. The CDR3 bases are TGTGCCAGCAGTTACTTCGTGTTACAGAGCAATCAGCCCCAGCATTTT. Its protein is CASSYFVLQSNQPQHF.

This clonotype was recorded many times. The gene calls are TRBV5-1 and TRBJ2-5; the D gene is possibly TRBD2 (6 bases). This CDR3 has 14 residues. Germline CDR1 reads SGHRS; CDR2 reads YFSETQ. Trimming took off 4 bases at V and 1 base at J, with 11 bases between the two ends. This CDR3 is CASSRGSGQETQYF. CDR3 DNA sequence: TGCGCCAGCAGCAGAGGTAGCGGCCAAGAGACCCAGTACTTC.

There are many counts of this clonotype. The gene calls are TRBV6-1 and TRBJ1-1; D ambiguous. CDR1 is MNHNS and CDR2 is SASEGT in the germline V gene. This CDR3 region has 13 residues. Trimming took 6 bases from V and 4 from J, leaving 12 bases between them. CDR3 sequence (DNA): TGTGCCAGCAGCCCTCAAAACCCCACTGAAGCTTTCTTT. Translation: CASSPQNPTEAFF.

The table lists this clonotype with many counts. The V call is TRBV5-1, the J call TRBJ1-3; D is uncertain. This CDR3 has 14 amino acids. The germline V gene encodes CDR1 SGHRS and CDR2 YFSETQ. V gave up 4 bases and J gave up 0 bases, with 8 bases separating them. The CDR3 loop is CASSPTISGNTIYF. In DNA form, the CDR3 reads TGCGCCAGCAGCCCGACGATCTCTGGAAACACCATATATTTT.

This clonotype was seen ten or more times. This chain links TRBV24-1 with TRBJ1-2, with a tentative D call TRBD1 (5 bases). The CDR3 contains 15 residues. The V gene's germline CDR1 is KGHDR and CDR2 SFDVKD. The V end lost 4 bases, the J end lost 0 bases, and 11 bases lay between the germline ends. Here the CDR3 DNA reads TGTGCCACCAGTGACTGGGACGGCGCTAACTATGGCTACACCTTC. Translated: CATSDWDGANYGYTF.

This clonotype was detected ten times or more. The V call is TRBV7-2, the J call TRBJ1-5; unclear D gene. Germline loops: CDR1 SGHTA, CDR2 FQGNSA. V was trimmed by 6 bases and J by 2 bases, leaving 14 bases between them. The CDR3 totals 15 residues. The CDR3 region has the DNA TGTGCCAGCAGGAAAGGACGAGAGGGCAATCAGCCCCAGCATTTT. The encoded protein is CASRKGREGNQPQHF.

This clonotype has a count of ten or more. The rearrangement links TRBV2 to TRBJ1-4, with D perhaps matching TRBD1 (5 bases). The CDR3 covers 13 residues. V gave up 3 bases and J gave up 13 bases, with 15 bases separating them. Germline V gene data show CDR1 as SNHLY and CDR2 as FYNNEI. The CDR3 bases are TGTGCCAGCAGTGACGACAGCCGGGACGGACTGTTTTTT. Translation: CASSDDSRDGLFF.

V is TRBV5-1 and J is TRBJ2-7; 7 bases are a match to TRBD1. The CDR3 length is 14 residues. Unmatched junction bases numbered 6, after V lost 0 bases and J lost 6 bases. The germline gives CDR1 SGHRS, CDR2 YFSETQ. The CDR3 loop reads CASSLGNRGGEQYF. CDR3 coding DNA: TGCGCCAGCAGCTTGGGGAACAGGGGCGGCGAGCAGTACTTC.

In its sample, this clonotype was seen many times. CDR3 coding DNA: TGTGCCACCAGCAGAGATAACACAGGGCTCAATCAGCCCCAGCATTTT. This sequence encodes CATSRDNTGLNQPQHF. This chain joins TRBV15 and TRBJ1-5, with D possibly being TRBD1 (6 bases). The CDR3 length is 16 residues. The V and J ends lost 0 bases and 3 bases respectively, with 12 bases between them. The germline gives CDR1 LNHNV, CDR2 YYDKDF (reference sequence). Full variable domain (outside the CDR3, taken from reference TRBV15 and TRBJ1-5): DAMVIQNPRYQVTQFGKPVTLSCSQTLNHNVMYWYQQKSSQAPKLLFHYYDKDFNNEADTPDNFQSRRPNTSFCFLDIRSPGLGDTAMYLCATSRDNTGLNQPQHFGDGTRLSIL.

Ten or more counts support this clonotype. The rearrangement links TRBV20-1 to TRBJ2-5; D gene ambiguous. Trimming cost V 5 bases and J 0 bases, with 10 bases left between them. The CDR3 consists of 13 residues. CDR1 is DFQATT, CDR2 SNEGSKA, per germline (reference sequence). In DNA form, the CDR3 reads TGCAGTGCTGAGGAGCAGGACCAAGAGACCCAGTACTTC. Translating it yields CSAEEQDQETQYF.

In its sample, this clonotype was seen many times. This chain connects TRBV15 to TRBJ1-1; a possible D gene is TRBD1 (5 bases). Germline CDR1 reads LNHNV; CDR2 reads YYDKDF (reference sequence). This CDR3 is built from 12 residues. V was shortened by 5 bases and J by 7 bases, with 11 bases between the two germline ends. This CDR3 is CATSGGLGEAFF. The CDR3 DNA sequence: TGTGCCACCAGCGGGGGGTTGGGTGAAGCTTTCTTT.

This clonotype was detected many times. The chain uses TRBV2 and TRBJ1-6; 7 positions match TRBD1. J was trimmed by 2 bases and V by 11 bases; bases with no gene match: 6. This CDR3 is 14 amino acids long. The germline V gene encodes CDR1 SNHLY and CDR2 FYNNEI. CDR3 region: CAHRDRAYNSPLHF. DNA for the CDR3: TGTGCCCACCGGGACAGAGCCTATAATTCACCCCTCCACTTT.

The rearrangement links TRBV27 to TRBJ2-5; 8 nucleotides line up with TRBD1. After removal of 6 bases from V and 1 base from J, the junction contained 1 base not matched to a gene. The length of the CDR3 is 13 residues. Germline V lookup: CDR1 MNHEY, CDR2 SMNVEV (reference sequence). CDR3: CASRDRAQETQYF. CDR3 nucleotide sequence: TGTGCCAGCAGGGACAGGGCCCAAGAGACCCAGTACTTC.

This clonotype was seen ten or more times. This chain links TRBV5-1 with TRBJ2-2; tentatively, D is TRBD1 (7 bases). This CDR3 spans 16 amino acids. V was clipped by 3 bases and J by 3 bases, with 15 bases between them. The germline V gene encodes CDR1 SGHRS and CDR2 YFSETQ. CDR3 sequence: CASSWGGQEYTGELFF. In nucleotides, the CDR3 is TGCGCCAGCAGCTGGGGAGGACAGGAGTACACCGGGGAGCTGTTTTTT.

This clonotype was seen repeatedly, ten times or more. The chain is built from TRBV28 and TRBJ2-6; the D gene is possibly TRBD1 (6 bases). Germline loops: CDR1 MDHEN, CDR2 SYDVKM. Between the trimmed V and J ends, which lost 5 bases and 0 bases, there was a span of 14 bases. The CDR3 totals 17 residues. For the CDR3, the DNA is TGTGCCAGCAGTGCCGGGACATCCAGCTCTGGGGCCAACGTCCTGACTTTC. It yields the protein CASSAGTSSSGANVLTF.

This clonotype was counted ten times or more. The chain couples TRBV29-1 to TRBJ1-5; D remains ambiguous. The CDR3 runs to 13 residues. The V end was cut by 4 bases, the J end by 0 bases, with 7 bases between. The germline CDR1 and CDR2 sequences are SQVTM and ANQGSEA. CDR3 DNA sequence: TGCAGCGTTGGAGAAAATAGCAATCAGCCCCAGCATTTT. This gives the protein CSVGENSNQPQHF.

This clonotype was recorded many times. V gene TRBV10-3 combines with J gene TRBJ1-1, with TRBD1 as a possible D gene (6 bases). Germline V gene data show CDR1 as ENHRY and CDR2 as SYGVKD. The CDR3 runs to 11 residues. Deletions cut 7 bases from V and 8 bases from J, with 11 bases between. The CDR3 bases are TGTGCCATCACAAAGGGGGGGGAAGCTTTCTTT. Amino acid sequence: CAITKGGEAFF.

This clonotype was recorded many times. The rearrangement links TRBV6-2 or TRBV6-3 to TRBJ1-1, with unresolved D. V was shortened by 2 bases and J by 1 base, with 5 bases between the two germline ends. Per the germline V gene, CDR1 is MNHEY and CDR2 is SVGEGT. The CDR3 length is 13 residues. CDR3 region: CASSYPRNTEAFF. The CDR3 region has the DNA TGTGCCAGCAGTTACCCCAGGAACACTGAAGCTTTCTTT.

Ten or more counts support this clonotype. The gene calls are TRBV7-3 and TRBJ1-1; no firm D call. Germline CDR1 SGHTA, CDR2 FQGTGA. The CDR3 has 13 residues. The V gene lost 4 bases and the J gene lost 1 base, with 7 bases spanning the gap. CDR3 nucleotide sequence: TGTGCCAGCAGCTCGGGCGGGAACACTGAAGCTTTCTTT. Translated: CASSSGGNTEAFF.